This T cell receptor beta chain is drawn from a study of blood T cell repertoires in COVID-19. TCRdb keeps only in-frame clones here, not all; method: immunoSEQ multiplex PCR. The sample carries about 60,000 clones, around 83% recorded once. Losses at the gene ends were 5 bases for V and 2 bases for J; bases not matched to a gene: 12. This CDR3 spans 18 amino acids. Germline V gene sequence: CDR1 LNHDA, CDR2 SQIVND (reference sequence). Sample: peripheral blood. The TCR sequence derives from a human donor in a cohort sampled during active COVID-19. V is TRBV19 and J is TRBJ1-2; 12 positions agree with TRBD1. The CDR3 region has the DNA TGTGCCAGTAGTTATACCCCGGGACAGGGGGCTCGGAACTATGGCTACACCTTC. It yields the protein CASSYTPGQGARNYGYTF.